Below are 27 T cell receptor beta chains sequenced from a single sample in a study of regulatory T cells in long-lasting Graves disease. TCR beta libraries were built with iRepertoire HTBI primers and Arm-PCR of CDR3 regions. TCRdb re-analysed the multiplex PCR reads in MiXCR, keeping a single row per CDR3 protein. The data contain approximately 400,000 distinct CDR3 sequences, about 16% of them singletons. Time point reported: newly diagnosed GD, antithyroid drugs for less than 3 months. Isolated PBMC RNA provided the starting material for the TCR library. Material: peripheral blood mononuclear cells (PBMCs), obtained at new diagnosis, from a patient treated with antithyroid drugs. These receptors all stem from a female donor with Graves disease.

This clonotype occurred a few times. V and J are TRBV9 and TRBJ1-2; unclear D gene. The V and J ends lost 0 bases and 1 base respectively, with 7 bases between them. Germline V gene data show CDR1 as SGDLS and CDR2 as YYNGEE. The CDR3 is made up of 14 amino acids. The CDR3 loop is CASSVDDGNYGYTF. The CDR3 DNA is TGTGCCAGCAGCGTAGATGACGGTAACTATGGCTACACCTTC.

The chain is built from TRBV18 and TRBJ2-1; weak D call: TRBD2 (5 bases). There are 16 residues in the CDR3. V lost 3 bases and J lost 6, with 18 bases in between. Germline V gives CDR1 KGHSH, CDR2 LQKENI. The CDR3 sequence is CASSPMGSFAGNEQFF. The CDR3 DNA sequence: TGTGCCAGCTCACCTATGGGGTCCTTCGCGGGCAATGAGCAGTTCTTC.

Regarding this clonotype: It may be a read error: a sequence one base away is much more abundant. The chain joins TRBV28 to TRBJ2-7; perhaps TRBD1 as D (5 bases). CDR3 length equals 14 residues. V was clipped by 5 bases and J by 7 bases, with 18 bases between them. Germline CDR1 MDHEN, CDR2 SYDVKM. In nucleotides, the CDR3 is TGTGCCAGCAGTCCGACAGCCATCCTACTTGAGCAGTACTTC. Protein: CASSPTAILLEQYF.

A remark on this clonotype: The junction departs from germline at one end; a sequencing error may be responsible. This chain links TRBV13 with TRBJ1-2; 8 bases agree with TRBD1. Germline lookup yields CDR1 PRHDT and CDR2 FYEKMQ (reference sequence). CDR3 length: 13 amino acids. As DNA, the CDR3 is TGTGCCAGCAGTTGGACAGGGCTCTATGGCTACGCCTTC. Translated: CASSWTGLYGYAF.

Many counts were recorded for this clonotype. CDR3 coding DNA: TGTGCCAGCAGTTTAATCGGTCAGTTGGCAGCCATGAACACTGAAGCTTTCTTT. It translates to CASSLIGQLAAMNTEAFF. V usage is TRBV27 and J usage is TRBJ1-1; D ambiguous. The length of the CDR3 is 18 residues. V was shortened by 2 bases and J by 0 bases, with 19 bases between the two germline ends. Germline values: CDR1 MNHEY, CDR2 SMNVEV (reference sequence).

The rearrangement joins TRBV7-6 to TRBJ1-1; weak D call: TRBD1 (5 bases). CDR1 and CDR2 (germline): SGHVS, FNYEAQ. The length of the CDR3 is 15 residues. V lost 2 bases, J lost 2 bases, and 12 bases lay in between. The CDR3 bases are TGTGCCAGCAGCTTACTCGGGGCGGTAAACACTGAAGCTTTCTTT. Protein: CASSLLGAVNTEAFF.

This chain joins TRBV6-4 and TRBJ2-3, with unresolved D. Germline loops: CDR1 MRHNA, CDR2 SNTAGT. The CDR3 is made up of 15 amino acids. V was shortened by 5 bases and J by 2 bases, with 14 bases between the two germline ends. As DNA, the CDR3 is TGTGCCAGCAGTAGGACCCGTACCACCACAGATACGCAGTATTTT. Residues: CASSRTRTTTDTQYF.

Many counts were recorded for this clonotype. V usage is TRBV10-3 and J usage is TRBJ1-1, with D unclear. The germline V gene has CDR1 ENHRY and CDR2 SYGVKD. This CDR3 has 13 amino acids. V gave up 10 bases and J gave up 0 bases, with 12 bases separating them. The CDR3 sequence: CATNPVLNTEAFF. The CDR3 region has the DNA TGTGCCACTAACCCCGTTCTGAACACTGAAGCTTTCTTT.

This clonotype was observed at least ten times. This chain joins TRBV7-2 and TRBJ2-3; D possibly corresponds to TRBD2 (7 bases). The CDR3 has 15 amino acids. Per germline, CDR1 SGHTA and CDR2 FQGNSA. V dropped 6 bases and J dropped 7 bases, with 20 bases sitting between them. The CDR3 loop reads CASSRLERDIYTQYF. Written as DNA, the CDR3 is TGTGCCAGCAGTCGCCTTGAGCGGGACATATATACGCAGTATTTT.

The V call is TRBV27, the J call TRBJ2-2; the D is unclear. The CDR3 contains 14 residues. Germline CDR1 MNHEY, CDR2 SMNVEV (reference sequence). V was cut by 3 bases and J by 4 bases, with 9 bases left in between. CDR3 residues: CASSFRSFTGELFF. CDR3 nucleotide sequence: TGTGCCAGCAGTTTCAGGAGTTTCACCGGGGAGCTGTTTTTT.

The gene calls are TRBV28 and TRBJ2-1; 8 bases fit TRBD2. The V segment lost 5 bases and the J segment 7 bases; nucleotides outside the gene matches: 16. The V gene's germline CDR1 is MDHEN and CDR2 SYDVKM. This CDR3 has 17 amino acids. The CDR3 spells CASSPPPGTRDSNEQFF. The CDR3, as DNA: TGTGCCAGCAGTCCACCGCCCGGGACTAGAGACTCGAATGAGCAGTTCTTC.

This clonotype showed up many times. The rearrangement uses TRBV13 and TRBJ1-1; TRBD1 is a possible D gene (5 bases). This CDR3 is built from 15 residues. In germline, CDR1 is PRHDT, CDR2 FYEKMQ (reference sequence). V was cut by 2 bases and J by 3 bases, with 13 bases left in between. The CDR3 loop is CASSLFKRGDTEAFF. In DNA form, the CDR3 reads TGTGCCAGCAGCTTATTTAAACGAGGGGACACTGAAGCTTTCTTT.

This clonotype showed up just a few times. A much larger clonotype is one base distant, so this may be a read error. The CDR3 loop reads CASSEAGAGGSNTGELFF. CDR3 nucleotides: TGTGCCAGCAGTGAAGCCGGGGCAGGGGGGTCGAACACCGGGGAGCTGTTTTTT. The chain uses TRBV6-1 and TRBJ2-2; D is possibly TRBD1 (7 bases). The V end was cut by 0 bases, the J end by 0 bases, with 14 bases between. The length of the CDR3 is 18 residues. Germline values: CDR1 MNHNS, CDR2 SASEGT.

This clonotype has ten or more counts. CDR3 sequence reads: CASSLTGAAGYTF. CDR3 coding DNA: TGTGCCAGCAGCTTGACGGGGGCTGCTGGCTACACCTTC. J is TRBJ1-2 and V is TRBV7-2, with D tentatively TRBD1 (6 bases). The CDR3 totals 13 residues. Trimming left V 3 bases short and J 7 bases short, with 12 bases between. Per germline, CDR1 SGHTA and CDR2 FQGNSA.

V is TRBV7-9 and J is TRBJ1-2; D is unresolved. This CDR3 comprises 16 residues. CDR1 and CDR2 from the germline V gene are SEHNR and FQNEAQ (reference sequence). The V gene lost 2 bases and the J gene lost 1 base, with 14 bases spanning the gap. The CDR3 nucleotides are TGTGCCAGCAGCTTATTCCCACAGCTCTTTAACTATGGCTACACCTTC. Translating gives CASSLFPQLFNYGYTF.

This clonotype was seen a few times. The chain links TRBV19 to TRBJ1-5, with 8 bases identical to TRBD1. This CDR3 contains 17 residues. The J segment lost 2 bases and the V segment lost 5 bases, leaving 11 bases of the junction unmatched. CDR1 is LNHDA, CDR2 SQIVND, per germline (reference sequence). The CDR3 loop is CASSDWTGLIGNQPQHF. As DNA, the CDR3 is TGTGCCAGTAGTGATTGGACAGGGCTTATTGGCAATCAGCCCCAGCATTTT.

This clonotype was seen repeatedly, ten times or more. The chain links TRBV20-1 to TRBJ2-1; D gene uncertain. The CDR3 runs to 14 residues. The germline V gene has CDR1 DFQATT and CDR2 SNEGSKA (reference sequence). The V end lost 5 bases, the J end lost 0 bases, and 11 bases lay between the germline ends. DNA for the CDR3: TGCAGTGCTCCTACCAGGAGCTCCTACAATGAGCAGTTCTTC. It yields the protein CSAPTRSSYNEQFF.

This clonotype was detected ten times or more. This chain uses TRBV11-2 with TRBJ1-1; weak D call: TRBD1 (6 bases). V was clipped by 1 base and J by 0 bases, with 9 bases between them. The CDR3 runs 15 residues. Germline CDR1 SGHAT, CDR2 FQNNGV. The CDR3 protein is CASSLADSMNTEAFF. In nucleotides, the CDR3 is TGTGCCAGCAGCTTAGCGGACAGTATGAACACTGAAGCTTTCTTT.

On this clonotype itself: This may be a read error, as it is one base from a much larger clone. The CDR3 carries no conserved terminal phenylalanine or tryptophan, so it likely arises from a read error. This chain uses TRBV5-5 with TRBJ1-2, with D perhaps TRBD1 (5 bases). CDR3 length equals 15 residues. Deletions cut 3 bases from V and 8 bases from J, with 20 bases between. CDR1 SGHKS and CDR2 YYEKEE come from the germline V gene (reference sequence). As DNA, the CDR3 is TGTGCCAGCAGCTGGAGTCCAGGACAATCATCCGGCTACACCCTC. As protein: CASSWSPGQSSGYTL.

As concerns this clonotype: One base away lies a much larger clone, so this may be a sequencing read error. The chain joins TRBV12-5 to TRBJ1-5, with D perhaps TRBD1 (5 bases). The CDR3 is made up of 16 amino acids. Germline CDR1 and CDR2: LGHNT and FRNRAP. Trimming cost V 6 bases and J 9 bases, with 24 bases left between them. CDR3 in DNA: TGTGCTAGTGGGGATGCGGGACGGGGAGCCCTGGTGCCCCAGCATTTT. Translated, it gives CASGDAGRGALVPQHF.

The table lists this clonotype with many counts. The rearrangement links TRBV20-1 to TRBJ2-5; D is perhaps TRBD1 or TRBD2 (6 bases each). The CDR3 is 15 amino acids. Germline V gene data show CDR1 as DFQATT and CDR2 as SNEGSKA (reference sequence). V gave up 6 bases and J gave up 3 bases, with 20 bases separating them. The CDR3 nucleotides read TGCAGTGCCCGAGACCCGACTAGGGGGAAAGAGACCCAGTACTTC. Translating gives CSARDPTRGKETQYF.

This clonotype has ten or more counts. The rearrangement joins TRBV7-9 to TRBJ1-2; D uncertain. Germline CDR1 reads SEHNR; CDR2 reads FQNEAQ (reference sequence). V lost 4 bases, J lost 6 bases, and 21 bases lay in between. This CDR3 contains 16 residues. The CDR3: CASSSASRHLGDGYTF. CDR3 DNA sequence: TGTGCCAGCAGCTCAGCATCCCGACATCTCGGGGATGGCTACACCTTC. The variable domain in full, completed from reference TRBV7-9 and TRBJ1-2, reads DTGVSQNPRHKITKRGQNVTFRCDPISEHNRLYWYRQTLGQGPEFLTYFQNEAQLEKSRLLSDRFSAERPKGSFSTLEIQRTEQGDSAMYLCASSSASRHLGDGYTFGSGTRLTVV.

The V and J genes are TRBV30 and TRBJ1-3; D possibly corresponds to TRBD1 (6 bases). The CDR3 sequence is 16 residues long. The V and J ends lost 0 bases and 0 bases respectively, with 12 bases between them. Germline V gives CDR1 GTSNPN, CDR2 SVGIG (reference sequence). CDR3 nucleotide sequence: TGTGCCTGGAGTGTACAGGGACATCACTCTGGAAACACCATATATTTT. This encodes CAWSVQGHHSGNTIYF.

Many counts were recorded for this clonotype. The chain combines TRBV12-3 or TRBV12-4 with TRBJ1-3, with a tentative D call TRBD1 (5 bases). V lost 3 bases and J 2 bases, leaving 8 bases between the germline ends. CDR3 length equals 14 residues. The CDR3, as DNA: TGTGCCAGCAGTTTGGGCAGGGCTGGAAACACCATATATTTT. Protein sequence: CASSLGRAGNTIYF.

In this sample, this clonotype turned up a few times. With a much larger clone just one base away, this may be a read error. The J gene is TRBJ2-3, the V gene TRBV12-3 or TRBV12-4, with D unresolved. This CDR3 has 16 residues. The V gene lost 6 bases and the J gene lost 5 bases, with 21 bases spanning the gap. DNA of the CDR3: TGTGCCAGCAGCCGTGACACCGCCCTCCCTGGAGATACGCAGTATTTT. It translates to CASSRDTALPGDTQYF.

This clonotype showed up many times. The chain recombines TRBV2 with TRBJ1-5, with D possibly TRBD1 on 5 matching bases. CDR3 length equals 14 residues. CDR1 is SNHLY, CDR2 FYNNEI, per germline. Trimming removed 2 bases at V and 7 bases at J, with 12 bases between. CDR3 sequence: CASSEFGGPQPQHF. Written as DNA, the CDR3 is TGTGCCAGCAGTGAATTCGGGGGTCCCCAGCCCCAGCATTTT.

In its sample, this clonotype was seen many times. CDR3 protein: CASSYRHRGGTEAFF. DNA for the CDR3: TGTGCCAGCAGTTACCGACACAGGGGAGGCACTGAAGCTTTCTTT. The chain employs TRBV6-5 and TRBJ1-1; TRBD1 matches at 7 bases. This CDR3 has 15 residues. The V gene end was trimmed by 2 bases and the J gene end by 4 bases; junction bases not matched to a gene: 7. Germline assignment: CDR1 MNHEY and CDR2 SVGAGI.